This T cell receptor (beta chain) was recorded in a study of response to subunit inactivated influenza vaccine. This clonotype came up a few times. The antigen is undetermined. TCRdb reanalysed the RT-PCR reads using MiXCR and keeps one entry per CDR3 protein. This sample yields 600,000 to 850,000 distinct CDR3 sequences, of which around 15% are seen a single time; approximately 7.6% belongs to the top ten. The CDR3 totals 13 residues. The V and J ends lost 3 bases and 5 bases respectively, with 10 bases between them. Study-wide results and limits: Few new T cells, the authors suggested, are recruited by each seasonal influenza vaccination.

The sample in question was PBMCs from blood, obtained less than 15 days before vaccination. The V and J genes are TRBV12-3 or TRBV12-4 and TRBJ1-2; the D is unclear. The source of this sequence is a man in his fifties who received an inactivated influenza vaccine. CDR3: CASSFSGWYGYTF. In DNA form, the CDR3 reads TGTGCCAGCAGTTTTAGCGGGTGGTATGGCTACACCTTC.